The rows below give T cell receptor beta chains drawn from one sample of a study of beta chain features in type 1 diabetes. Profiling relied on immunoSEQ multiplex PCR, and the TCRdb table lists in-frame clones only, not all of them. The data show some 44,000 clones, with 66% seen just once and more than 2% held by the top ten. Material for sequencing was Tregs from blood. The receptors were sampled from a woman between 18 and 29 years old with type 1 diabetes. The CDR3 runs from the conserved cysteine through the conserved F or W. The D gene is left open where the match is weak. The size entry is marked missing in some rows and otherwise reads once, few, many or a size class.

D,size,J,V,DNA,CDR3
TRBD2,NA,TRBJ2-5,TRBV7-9,TGTGCCAGCAGCCGTAGCGGGGCCGGAGAGACCCAGTACTTC,CASSRSGAGETQYF
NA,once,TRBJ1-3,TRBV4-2,TGTGCCAGCAGCAGGAGCTCTGGAAACACCATATATTTT,CASSRSSGNTIYF
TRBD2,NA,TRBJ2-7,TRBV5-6,TGTGCCAGCATCGGGAGGACTAGCGGGAGTCGGTACGAGCAGTACTTC,CASIGRTSGSRYEQYF
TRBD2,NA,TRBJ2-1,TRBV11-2,TGTGCCAGCAGCTTAGGGAATAGCGGGGTACGGAATGAGCAGTTCTTC,CASSLGNSGVRNEQFF
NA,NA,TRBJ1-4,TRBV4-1,TGCGCCAGCAGCCAAGGAAGAGGCAGGGATTCTGAAAAACTGTTTTTT,CASSQGRGRDSEKLFF
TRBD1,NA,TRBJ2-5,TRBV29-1,TGCAGCGCGGCCTTGGGACAGGGCAAGGCAGAGACCCAGTACTTC,CSAALGQGKAETQYF
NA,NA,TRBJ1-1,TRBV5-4,TGTGCCAGCAGCATTGGGGCGCGAGCAAACACTGAAGCTTTCTTT,CASSIGARANTEAFF
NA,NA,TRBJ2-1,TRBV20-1,TGCAGTGCTAGTCTTTACAATGAGCAGTTCTTC,CSASLYNEQFF
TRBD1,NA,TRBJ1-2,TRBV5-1,TGCGCCAGCAGCCGGGGGCCCGGACAGGGGGCAGACTATGGCTACACCTTC,CASSRGPGQGADYGYTF
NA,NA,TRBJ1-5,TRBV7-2,TGTGCCAGCAGCTTAGCCCAGGGAAAACCCCAGCCCCAGCATTTT,CASSLAQGKPQPQHF
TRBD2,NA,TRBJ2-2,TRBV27,TGTGCCAGCAGTTTCCTCCCCCCGGGGGGGGCGAACACCGGGGAGCTGTTTTTT,CASSFLPPGGANTGELFF
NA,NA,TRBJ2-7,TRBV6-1,TGTGCCAGCAGCACCAGGAACTCCTACGAGCAGTACTTC,CASSTRNSYEQYF
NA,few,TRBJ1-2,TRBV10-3,TGTGCCATTCCCTCGACAGTTGACTATGGCTACACCTTC,CAIPSTVDYGYTF
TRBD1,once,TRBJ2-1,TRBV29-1,TGCAGCGTAAGGACAGGGGGGGGTGAGCAGTTCTTC,CSVRTGGGEQFF
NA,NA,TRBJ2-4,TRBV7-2,TGTGCCAGCAGCCAGGGTTTGGCCAAAAACATTCAGTACTTC,CASSQGLAKNIQYF
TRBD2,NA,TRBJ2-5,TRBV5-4,TGTGCCAGCAGCTTGATTTCCGGTTCTAGCGGGGTAGAGACCCAGTACTTC,CASSLISGSSGVETQYF